The 21 T cell receptor beta chains reported below all come from one sample, sequenced in a study of T-cell memory formation after mild COVID-19. TCRdb ran MiXCR on the 5' RACE reads and lists one entry per CDR3 protein. In the table there are approximately 500,000 distinct CDR3 sequences, 20% to 25% of which are singletons. Sequencing was done on a sample of PBMCs or a T cell subset sorted from them (not recorded which). All receptors derive from an adult woman who had mild COVID-19 (a few samples of this study predate the infection). Cell type and time point are not known.

This chain links TRBV11-3 with TRBJ2-7; TRBD1 matches 7 bases. Germline trimming cut 7 bases from V and 1 base from J; bases unmatched to any gene: 10. This CDR3 region has 15 residues. CDR1 and CDR2 (germline): SGHNT, YENEEA. CDR3 DNA sequence: TGTGCCAGCATTACGCGACCGGGACAGTCCTACGAGCAGTACTTC. This encodes CASITRPGQSYEQYF.

This clonotype was counted a few times. The chain carries TRBV19 and TRBJ2-2; D ambiguous. The ends were cut back, 6 bases at V and 2 bases at J, with 13 bases in the middle. Germline V lookup: CDR1 LNHDA, CDR2 SQIVND (reference sequence). This CDR3 is built from 15 residues. DNA for the CDR3: TGTGCCAGTAGGTCAACTTTACTTAACACCGGGGAGCTGTTTTTT. It yields the protein CASRSTLLNTGELFF.

This clonotype was observed a handful of times. The chain carries TRBV12-3 or TRBV12-4 and TRBJ2-6; TRBD2 is a possible D gene (5 bases). This CDR3 contains 17 residues. The V gene lost 1 base and the J gene lost 0 bases, with 10 bases spanning the gap. CDR3 residues: CASSLVPRDSGANVLTF. DNA of the CDR3: TGTGCCAGCAGTTTAGTTCCCCGGGACTCTGGGGCCAACGTCCTGACTTTC.

J is TRBJ2-3 and V is TRBV5-1; D remains unclear. V lost 2 bases to trimming and J lost 8 bases, with 9 bases between them. The CDR3 is made up of 12 amino acids. Germline V gene data show CDR1 as SGHRS and CDR2 as YFSETQ. The CDR3 nucleotides read TGCGCCAGCAGCTTCGACATGGGTACGCAGTATTTT. This translates into CASSFDMGTQYF. Based on the CDR3 plus reference TRBV5-1 and TRBJ2-3, the full variable domain is KAGVTQTPRYLIKTRGQQVTLSCSPISGHRSVSWYQQTPGQGLQFLFEYFSETQRNKGNFPGRFSGRQFSNSRSEMNVSTLELGDSALYLCASSFDMGTQYFGPGTRLTVL.

The J gene is TRBJ2-3, the V gene TRBV5-1; TRBD2 agrees at 14 bases. This CDR3 comprises 16 residues. The trim removed 3 bases at V and 3 bases at J, leaving 3 bases unmatched. The germline gives CDR1 SGHRS, CDR2 YFSETQ. The CDR3 loop reads CASSSGTSGRTDTQYF. In DNA form, the CDR3 reads TGCGCCAGCAGCTCCGGGACTAGCGGGAGAACAGATACGCAGTATTTT.

Only one count was recorded for this clonotype. V is TRBV18 and J is TRBJ2-3, with 7 bases aligning to TRBD2. The CDR3 has 13 amino acids. The germline V gene has CDR1 KGHSH and CDR2 LQKENI. After removal of 5 bases from V and 5 bases from J, the junction contained 4 bases not matched to a gene. This chain's CDR3 is CASSSRGEDTQYF. As DNA, the CDR3 is TGTGCCAGCTCATCCCGGGGGGAAGATACGCAGTATTTT.

The chain joins TRBV28 to TRBJ1-1, with D unresolved. With 4 bases removed from V and 4 bases from J, the gap between germline ends came to 16 bases. The CDR3 consists of 15 residues. Germline CDR1 and CDR2: MDHEN and SYDVKM. CDR3 loop: CASSSRRRESTEAFF. CDR3 in DNA: TGTGCCAGCAGTTCAAGGCGGAGGGAAAGCACTGAAGCTTTCTTT.

This chain links TRBV7-9 with TRBJ1-1, with no clear D. Trimming stripped 0 bases from V and 8 bases from J, with 10 bases between. CDR1 is SEHNR, CDR2 FQNEAQ, per germline (reference sequence). The CDR3 is 13 residues long. The CDR3 DNA follows: TGTGCCAGCAGCTTAGCGTTGACGGGAGAAGCTTTCTTT. Protein product: CASSLALTGEAFF.

This chain links TRBV7-8 with TRBJ2-1; 8 bases are a match to TRBD2. V lost 5 bases, J lost 5 bases, and 11 bases stayed unmatched. CDR3 size: 16 residues. Germline V gene sequence: CDR1 SGHVS, CDR2 FQNEAQ. CDR3 sequence reads: CASSPLGTRVNNEQFF. In DNA form, the CDR3 reads TGTGCCAGCAGCCCTTTAGGGACTAGGGTAAACAATGAGCAGTTCTTC.

This clonotype was recorded a few times. This sequence joins TRBV4-1 and TRBJ2-3; tentative D call: TRBD2 (5 bases). Per germline, CDR1 MGHRA and CDR2 YSYEKL. The CDR3 covers 18 residues. V shed 2 bases and J shed 5 bases, with 23 bases lying between them. CDR3 region: CASSQTIPTAGAGDTQYF. The CDR3 DNA sequence: TGCGCCAGCAGCCAAACCATCCCGACTGCGGGTGCTGGAGATACGCAGTATTTT.

This clonotype occurred a few times. The rearrangement links TRBV12-3 or TRBV12-4 to TRBJ2-7; no definite D call. This CDR3 is 13 amino acids long. The V and J ends lost 2 bases and 7 bases respectively, with 12 bases between them. This CDR3 reads CASSLKVSREQYF. CDR3 bases: TGTGCCAGCAGTTTAAAGGTCAGTCGTGAGCAGTACTTC.

The sample holds one count of this clonotype. The chain carries TRBV2 and TRBJ2-5; D gene uncertain. Trimming took 4 bases from V and 2 from J, leaving 11 bases between them. The CDR3 totals 14 residues. CDR1 is SNHLY, CDR2 FYNNEI, per germline. This CDR3 reads CASSGGARQETQYF. The CDR3 DNA sequence: TGTGCCAGCAGTGGAGGAGCAAGGCAAGAGACCCAGTACTTC. The variable domain in full, with the rest retrieved from reference TRBV2 and TRBJ2-5, is EPEVTQTPSHQVTQMGQEVILRCVPISNHLYFYWYRQILGQKVEFLVSFYNNEISEKSEIFDDQFSVERPDGSNFTLKIRSTKLEDSAMYFCASSGGARQETQYFGPGTRLLVL.

Only one count was recorded for this clonotype. The J gene is TRBJ2-3, the V gene TRBV27; 10 nucleotides agree with TRBD2. Germline loops: CDR1 MNHEY, CDR2 SMNVEV (reference sequence). The CDR3 is made up of 16 amino acids. Trimming took 2 bases from V and 4 from J; bases not matched to a gene: 6. For the CDR3, the DNA is TGTGCCAGCAGTTTACTTGGACTAGCGGATCCAGATACGCAGTATTTT. It encodes CASSLLGLADPDTQYF.

This clonotype showed up just a few times. The chain carries TRBV4-1 and TRBJ2-2; the D is unclear. The CDR3 consists of 15 residues. Germline CDR1 and CDR2: MGHRA and YSYEKL. V shed 0 bases and J shed 6 bases, with 11 bases lying between them. Written as DNA, the CDR3 is TGCGCCAGCAGCCAAGATGAGACGTTTCCCGGGGAGCTGTTTTTT. Amino acids: CASSQDETFPGELFF.

This clonotype was counted ten times or more. The V gene is TRBV20-1, the J gene TRBJ2-7; D is undetermined. Trimming pared 1 base from V and 4 bases from J, leaving 17 bases between. The germline V gene encodes CDR1 DFQATT and CDR2 SNEGSKA (reference sequence). The CDR3 consists of 15 residues. The CDR3 protein is CSARGFGPDTYEQYF. Written as DNA, the CDR3 is TGCAGTGCTAGAGGATTTGGGCCAGATACTTACGAGCAGTACTTC.

The chain joins TRBV4-3 to TRBJ2-7, with D perhaps TRBD1 (7 bases). Germline values: CDR1 LGHNA, CDR2 YSLEER. The CDR3 runs to 15 residues. V lost 1 base and J lost 1, with 11 bases in between. This chain's CDR3 is CASSQVGGQSYEQYF. The CDR3 DNA reads TGCGCCAGCAGCCAAGTCGGGGGACAGTCCTACGAGCAGTACTTC.

V and J are TRBV7-8 and TRBJ2-3; 7 bases agree with TRBD2. The CDR3 extends over 16 amino acids. The germline CDR1 and CDR2 sequences are SGHVS and FQNEAQ. V lost 5 bases to trimming and J lost 2 bases; unmatched junction nucleotides: 10. Written as DNA, the CDR3 is TGTGCCAGCAGCCCCCGTCCGGGGGGACTCACAGATACGCAGTATTTT. This gives the protein CASSPRPGGLTDTQYF.

This clonotype has a count of ten or more. This chain connects TRBV14 to TRBJ2-1; the D gene could be TRBD1 or TRBD2 (6 bases each). The CDR3 spans 17 residues. Trimming stripped 0 bases from V and 6 bases from J, with 18 bases between. CDR1 is SGHDN and CDR2 is FVKESK in the germline V gene. The CDR3 loop is CASSQDRAGDFRNEQFF. CDR3 sequence (DNA): TGTGCCAGCAGCCAAGATAGGGCAGGGGACTTTCGCAATGAGCAGTTCTTC.

The V gene is TRBV6-6, the J gene TRBJ2-4; no clear D. Trimming removed 0 bases at V and 0 bases at J, with 6 bases between. The germline V gene encodes CDR1 MNHNY and CDR2 SVGAGI (reference sequence). The CDR3 is made up of 15 amino acids. Here the CDR3 DNA reads TGTGCCAGCAGTTACTCGCGCTTAGCCAAAAACATTCAGTACTTC. Translating gives CASSYSRLAKNIQYF.

This clonotype turned up a few times. J is TRBJ2-3 and V is TRBV5-1; no definite D call. Trimming left V 5 bases short and J 2 bases short, with 12 bases between. The CDR3 has 14 residues. Germline V gene data show CDR1 as SGHRS and CDR2 as YFSETQ. CDR3: CASRPASYTDTQYF. The CDR3 DNA reads as TGCGCCAGCAGGCCAGCCAGCTACACAGATACGCAGTATTTT.

This clonotype was seen a handful of times. The chain couples TRBV6-5 to TRBJ2-1; 10 nucleotides line up with TRBD1. Germline V gives CDR1 MNHEY, CDR2 SVGAGI. With 6 bases clipped from V and 6 bases from J, the junction kept 8 bases outside the gene matches. The CDR3 spans 15 residues. The DNA for the CDR3 is TGTGCCAGCAGGCCCGGGACAGGGGTATCCAATGAGCAGTTCTTC. Translating it yields CASRPGTGVSNEQFF.